Following are 32 T cell receptor beta chains from one sample sequenced in a study of T-cell reconstitution after alpha-beta-depleted transplantation in children. Preparing the TCRbeta library involved the use of unique molecular identifiers. TCRdb recomputed calls from the PCR reads with MiXCR, one row per CDR3 protein. This table has about half a million distinct CDR3 sequences, 9.5% to 15% appearing once. Sequenced here: PBMCs from the stem cell graft donor, sampled from the stem cell graft. The source of these receptors is a human donor who donated a stem cell graft to a child with combined immunodeficiency.

This clonotype was found many times. The chain has TRBV4-1 and TRBJ2-3, with D maybe TRBD2 (8 bases). There are 19 residues in the CDR3. V was shortened by 0 bases and J by 5 bases, with 24 bases between the two germline ends. Germline V gene sequence: CDR1 MGHRA, CDR2 YSYEKL. This chain's CDR3 is CASSQDSIREGAKRDTQYF. The CDR3 nucleotides are TGCGCCAGCAGCCAAGATTCTATCCGGGAGGGGGCAAAGAGAGATACGCAGTATTTT.

This clonotype was observed many times. The chain recombines TRBV12-3 or TRBV12-4 with TRBJ2-1; D not certain. This CDR3 comprises 11 residues. Between the trimmed V and J ends, which lost 3 bases and 8 bases, there was a span of 5 bases. Here the CDR3 reads CASSLWDEQFF. In DNA form, the CDR3 reads TGTGCCAGCAGTTTGTGGGATGAGCAGTTCTTC.

Points on this clonotype: A read error may account for a junction end that differs from germline. This chain joins TRBV7-9 and TRBJ1-5, with 10 bases that match TRBD1. The germline V gene has CDR1 SEHNR and CDR2 FQNEAQ (reference sequence). CDR3 length: 15 amino acids. CDR3 sequence reads: CASSLATGGKQPQHF. The DNA of the CDR3 is TGTGCCAGCAGCTTAGCGACAGGGGGCAAACAGCCCCAGCATTTT.

V usage is TRBV6-2 or TRBV6-3 and J usage is TRBJ1-1; the match to TRBD1 covers 7 bases. The trim removed 6 bases at V and 10 bases at J, leaving 8 bases unmatched. The germline CDR1 and CDR2 sequences are MNHEY and SVGEGT. CDR3 length: 12 amino acids. DNA of the CDR3: TGTGCCAGCAGCCTTGGGAGGGGGCGAGCTTTCTTT. Its protein is CASSLGRGRAFF.

The V gene is TRBV11-3, the J gene TRBJ2-7; 7 bases map to TRBD1. Germline-derived CDR1 and CDR2 are SGHNT and YENEEA. The CDR3 runs to 14 residues. V was pared by 2 bases and J by 6 bases, with 7 bases of the junction left unmatched. Here the CDR3 reads CASSLHQDRTEQYF. The CDR3 DNA sequence: TGTGCCAGCAGCTTACACCAGGACAGGACCGAGCAGTACTTC.

The V gene is TRBV7-3, the J gene TRBJ2-3, with TRBD2 matching over 10 bases. Losses at the gene ends were 2 bases for V and 6 bases for J; bases not matched to a gene: 17. The germline V gene encodes CDR1 SGHTA and CDR2 FQGTGA. The CDR3 runs to 19 residues. CDR3 sequence reads: CASSLFLSTSGIRGDTQYF. The CDR3 DNA follows: TGTGCCAGCAGCTTATTTCTCTCCACTAGCGGGATTAGGGGCGATACGCAGTATTTT. The full variable domain, in which reference TRBV7-3 and TRBJ2-3 provide the parts outside the CDR3, is GAGVSQTPSNKVTEKGKYVELRCDPISGHTALYWYRQSLGQGPEFLIYFQGTGAADDSGLPNDRFFAVRPEGSVSTLKIQRTERGDSAVYLCASSLFLSTSGIRGDTQYFGPGTRLTVL.

This clonotype turned up a few times. This rearrangement joins TRBV19 to TRBJ1-5; no clear D gene. The CDR3 extends over 14 amino acids. Trimming shortened V by 9 bases and J by 4 bases, and 16 bases separated the two germline ends. Looked up from germline, CDR1 is LNHDA and CDR2 is SQIVND (reference sequence). CDR3 in amino acids: CASRTLGFNQPQHF. In DNA, the CDR3 is TGTGCCAGCAGGACGCTGGGGTTTAATCAGCCCCAGCATTTT.

V gene TRBV28 combines with J gene TRBJ2-3; a possible D gene is TRBD1 (5 bases). Trimming took off 8 bases at V and 2 bases at J, with 17 bases between the two ends. The CDR3 runs 15 residues. CDR1 is MDHEN and CDR2 is SYDVKM in the germline V gene. CDR3 in DNA: TGTGCCAGCCAGGGCGAGTTCATCCACACAGATACGCAGTATTTT. Its protein is CASQGEFIHTDTQYF.

The chain couples TRBV12-3 or TRBV12-4 to TRBJ2-4; TRBD1 matches 9 bases. V lost 6 bases and J lost 2; bases outside the gene matches: 2. CDR3 size: 14 residues. The CDR3 coding sequence is TGTGCCAGCAGAGGGACAGGGTCCAAAAACATTCAGTACTTC. This encodes CASRGTGSKNIQYF.

This clonotype was detected many times. The chain combines TRBV3-1 with TRBJ2-7, with D perhaps matching TRBD1 or TRBD2 (5 bases each). This CDR3 region has 14 residues. Germline CDR1 reads LGHDT; CDR2 reads YNNKEL (reference sequence). Trimming stripped 4 bases from V and 0 bases from J, with 10 bases between. CDR3 sequence reads: CASSPGPYSYEQYF. The CDR3 DNA reads as TGTGCCAGCAGCCCGGGACCGTACTCCTACGAGCAGTACTTC.

This clonotype occurred many times. The J gene is TRBJ1-4, the V gene TRBV20-1, with no clear D. The CDR3 is made up of 12 amino acids. From germline, CDR1 is DFQATT and CDR2 SNEGSKA (reference sequence). The CDR3 reads CSVRLRDEKLFF. The CDR3, as DNA: TGCAGCGTAAGACTGAGGGATGAAAAACTGTTTTTT.

The chain has TRBV14 and TRBJ2-1; tentatively, D is TRBD1 (6 bases). CDR1 and CDR2 from the germline V gene are SGHDN and FVKESK. Trimming left V 3 bases short and J 6 bases short, with 12 bases between. There are 14 residues in the CDR3. CDR3: CASSQSSGANEQFF. The CDR3 DNA reads TGTGCCAGCAGCCAGTCATCAGGGGCCAATGAGCAGTTCTTC.

This chain uses TRBV7-2 with TRBJ2-1; D unclear. V was clipped by 2 bases and J by 5 bases, with 7 bases between them. The CDR3 spans 13 residues. Germline V gives CDR1 SGHTA, CDR2 FQGNSA. CDR3 residues: CASSLWQNNEQFF. Here the CDR3 DNA reads TGTGCCAGCAGCTTATGGCAGAACAATGAGCAGTTCTTC.

The V and J genes are TRBV5-6 and TRBJ2-1; 10 bases line up with TRBD2. J lost 8 bases, V lost 0 bases, and 11 bases had no gene match. This CDR3 contains 17 residues. Germline CDR1 SGHDT, CDR2 YYEEEE. The CDR3 sequence is CASSLVGSGRDIDEQFF. The CDR3, as DNA: TGTGCCAGCAGCTTGGTTGGAAGCGGGAGGGACATCGATGAGCAGTTCTTC.

This clonotype showed up just a few times. The V and J genes are TRBV19 and TRBJ2-7; 10 bases fit TRBD2. Germline CDR1 reads LNHDA; CDR2 reads SQIVND (reference sequence). The CDR3 is 16 residues long. Losses at the gene ends were 6 bases for V and 4 bases for J; bases not matched to a gene: 12. The CDR3 DNA reads TGTGCCAGTAGCCCCACACGGAGCGGGAGGGCTTACGAGCAGTACTTC. Encoded protein: CASSPTRSGRAYEQYF. Full variable domain (remainder filled in from reference TRBV19 and TRBJ2-7): DGGITQSPKYLFRKEGQNVTLSCEQNLNHDAMYWYRQDPGQGLRLIYYSQIVNDFQKGDIAEGYSVSREKKESFPLTVTSAQKNPTAFYLCASSPTRSGRAYEQYFGPGTRLTVT.

This clonotype was counted only a few times. The chain has TRBV4-2 and TRBJ2-7, with 8 bases that match TRBD1. CDR1 LGHNA and CDR2 YNFKEQ come from the germline V gene. This CDR3 spans 14 amino acids. J gave up 3 bases and V 5 bases, and 6 bases lay outside the gene matches. The CDR3: CASSVRQGIYEQYF. CDR3 sequence (DNA): TGTGCCAGCAGCGTCCGACAGGGGATCTACGAGCAGTACTTC.

This clonotype came up a few times. This chain joins TRBV7-2 and TRBJ2-7; D is unclear. Between the trimmed V and J ends, which lost 4 bases and 3 bases, there was a span of 13 bases. The germline V gene has CDR1 SGHTA and CDR2 FQGNSA. The CDR3 length is 14 residues. The CDR3 loop is CASSSSRTVYEQYF. The CDR3 DNA sequence: TGTGCCAGCAGCTCGTCGCGGACGGTCTACGAGCAGTACTTC.

The gene calls are TRBV12-3 or TRBV12-4 and TRBJ2-2, with no clear D. This CDR3 has 15 amino acids. With 4 bases removed from V and 1 base from J, the gap between germline ends came to 10 bases. CDR3 nucleotide sequence: TGTGCCAGCAGTTCAGACATGGTGAACACCGGGGAGCTGTTTTTT. This gives the protein CASSSDMVNTGELFF.

V gene TRBV7-2 combines with J gene TRBJ2-2, with a weak D call TRBD2 (6 bases). V was clipped by 2 bases and J by 0 bases, with 10 bases between them. This CDR3 is 16 amino acids long. CDR1 SGHTA and CDR2 FQGNSA come from the germline V gene. The CDR3 sequence: CASSLRGGANTGELFF. CDR3 nucleotide sequence: TGTGCCAGCAGCTTACGCGGCGGGGCGAACACCGGGGAGCTGTTTTTT.

This clonotype occurred many times. CDR3 residues: CASSLLAGAASYEQYF. CDR3 DNA: TGTGCCAGCAGCTTGTTAGCGGGGGCCGCCTCCTACGAGCAGTACTTC. This chain joins TRBV7-8 and TRBJ2-7; 9 bases are shared with TRBD2. Germline-derived CDR1 and CDR2 are SGHVS and FQNEAQ. There are 16 residues in the CDR3. V shed 3 bases and J 0 bases; nucleotides not matched to a gene: 6. The full variable domain, its missing parts supplied by reference TRBV7-8 and TRBJ2-7, is GAGVSQSPRYKVAKRGQDVALRCDPISGHVSLFWYQQALGQGPEFLTYFQNEAQLDKSGLPSDRFFAERPEGSVSTLKIQRTQQEDSAVYLCASSLLAGAASYEQYFGPGTRLTVT.

This clonotype has a handful of counts. This chain connects TRBV4-3 to TRBJ2-4, with D possibly being TRBD1 or TRBD2 (5 bases each). Trimming removed 0 bases from V and 0 bases from J, with 12 bases in between. Germline V gene sequence: CDR1 LGHNA, CDR2 YSLEER. The CDR3 sequence is 17 residues long. The CDR3 DNA is TGCGCCAGCAGCCAAGAGGGACCCACGATAGCCAAAAACATTCAGTACTTC. It codes for CASSQEGPTIAKNIQYF.

There are a few counts of this clonotype. The chain recombines TRBV7-8 with TRBJ2-7, with D tentatively TRBD2 (6 bases). This CDR3 comprises 15 residues. The germline V and J ends were trimmed by 4 bases and 1 base, with 14 bases remaining between them. Germline loops: CDR1 SGHVS, CDR2 FQNEAQ. CDR3 amino acids: CASSSGGTPSYEQYF. The CDR3 DNA reads as TGTGCCAGCAGCTCTGGGGGGACGCCATCCTACGAGCAGTACTTC.

There are many counts of this clonotype. This chain links TRBV29-1 with TRBJ2-3; D gene uncertain. The CDR3 is 10 residues long. CDR1 is SQVTM and CDR2 is ANQGSEA in the germline V gene. Trimming took 6 bases from V and 6 from J, leaving 7 bases between them. The CDR3 loop is CSVLLDTQYF. The CDR3 DNA is TGCAGCGTCCTTCTGGATACGCAGTATTTT.

This clonotype was found many times. The chain carries TRBV30 and TRBJ2-3; D remains ambiguous. The CDR3 sequence is 12 residues long. The V end was cut by 0 bases, the J end by 6 bases, with 7 bases between. CDR1 and CDR2 from the germline V gene are GTSNPN and SVGIG (reference sequence). The CDR3 DNA reads as TGTGCCTGGAGTGTACGAGCTGATACGCAGTATTTT. Protein sequence: CAWSVRADTQYF.

This clonotype showed up many times. This chain joins TRBV3-1 and TRBJ2-7; possible D gene TRBD1, 5 bases. The germline V gene encodes CDR1 LGHDT and CDR2 YNNKEL (reference sequence). The CDR3 consists of 16 residues. Trimming cost V 0 bases and J 0 bases, with 12 bases left between them. CDR3 bases: TGTGCCAGCAGCCAAGATCTGACAGCGAGCTCCTACGAGCAGTACTTC. Encoded protein: CASSQDLTASSYEQYF.

At least ten counts were recorded for this clonotype. This sequence joins TRBV9 and TRBJ2-5, with 13 positions matching TRBD2. Germline values: CDR1 SGDLS, CDR2 YYNGEE. With 4 bases clipped from V and 5 bases from J, the junction kept 8 bases outside the gene matches. The CDR3 contains 16 residues. CDR3 region: CASSPGTSGIGETQYF. The DNA of the CDR3 is TGTGCCAGCAGCCCGGGGACTAGCGGGATTGGGGAGACCCAGTACTTC.

A few counts support this clonotype. The V and J genes are TRBV2 and TRBJ1-5; a weak D match, TRBD1 (5 bases). Deletions cut 4 bases from V and 0 bases from J, with 16 bases between. CDR1 and CDR2 from the germline V gene are SNHLY and FYNNEI. The length of the CDR3 is 17 residues. CDR3 in DNA: TGTGCCAGCAGTGCCAGGTCGACAGCATATAGCAATCAGCCCCAGCATTTT. This codes for CASSARSTAYSNQPQHF.

The rearrangement links TRBV11-1 to TRBJ2-6; 9 positions match TRBD1. Germline assignment: CDR1 SGHAT and CDR2 FQDESV (reference sequence). The CDR3 has 18 residues. Losses at the gene ends were 5 bases for V and 0 bases for J; bases not matched to a gene: 8. Written as DNA, the CDR3 is TGTGCCAGCAGCCCCGGACAGGGGAAAAGCTCTGGGGCCAACGTCCTGACTTTC. This sequence encodes CASSPGQGKSSGANVLTF.

This clonotype was counted at least ten times. DNA of the CDR3: TGTGCCAGCAGTTTAGAGACAGGGGAAAACTATGGCTACACCTTC. Translating it yields CASSLETGENYGYTF. The V call is TRBV12-3 or TRBV12-4, the J call TRBJ1-2; 8 bases align to TRBD1. The trim removed 1 base at V and 2 bases at J, leaving 3 bases unmatched. This CDR3 region has 15 residues.

The rearrangement joins TRBV11-1 to TRBJ2-3, with a tentative D call TRBD1 (6 bases). V was clipped by 1 base and J by 5 bases, with 10 bases between them. CDR3 length: 14 amino acids. CDR1 and CDR2 from the germline V gene are SGHAT and FQDESV (reference sequence). The CDR3 protein is CASSLDRARDTQYF. CDR3 bases: TGTGCCAGCAGCTTAGACAGGGCGCGAGATACGCAGTATTTT.

This clonotype was recorded a few times. The genes are TRBV11-1 and TRBJ2-2; tentative D call: TRBD2 (6 bases). The germline V and J ends were trimmed by 1 base and 4 bases, with 10 bases remaining between them. This CDR3 region has 15 residues. Germline V lookup: CDR1 SGHAT, CDR2 FQDESV (reference sequence). The DNA of the CDR3 is TGTGCCAGCAGCTTAGGGACTATTTTCACCGGGGAGCTGTTTTTT. It codes for CASSLGTIFTGELFF.

This chain's CDR3 is CASSLTDTSYGYTF. CDR3 in DNA: TGTGCCAGCAGCCTGACGGACACGAGCTATGGCTACACCTTC. The V and J genes are TRBV5-6 and TRBJ1-2; perhaps TRBD1 as D (5 bases). V lost 4 bases and J lost 4, with 14 bases in between. Germline-derived CDR1 and CDR2 are SGHDT and YYEEEE. This CDR3 is built from 14 residues.